One sample yielded the 22 T cell receptor beta chains listed below, sequenced in a study of blood T cell repertoires in COVID-19 (dated by TCRdb to about 2020). Libraries were built with the immunoSEQ multiplex PCR assay. TCRdb mirrors the immuneACCESS table, restricted to in-frame sequences. Some clones are absent from its copies; in checked studies, under half trace to an unresolved V gene, and the reason for the others is unknown. For this sample the table gives about 220,000 clones, of which approximately 92% were detected only once. The ten largest clonotypes hold under 3.5% of the sample. Source material: PBMCs or T cells enriched from blood (not recorded which). Receptor source: a woman under 30 in a cohort exposed to, infected with or recovered from COVID-19 (not recorded which).

The rearrangement joins TRBV7-3 to TRBJ2-1; 10 bases agree with TRBD2. From germline, CDR1 is SGHTA and CDR2 FQGTGA. V lost 1 base and J lost 3; bases outside the gene matches: 9. This CDR3 spans 18 amino acids. CDR3 sequence reads: CASSLSLAGEFGYNEQFF. The CDR3 DNA follows: TGTGCCAGCAGCTTAAGCCTAGCGGGAGAATTTGGCTACAATGAGCAGTTCTTC.

This clone was recorded only once. The chain joins TRBV11-2 to TRBJ2-1; 8 bases fit TRBD2. The germline CDR1 and CDR2 sequences are SGHAT and FQNNGV. The CDR3 contains 15 residues. V was pared by 2 bases and J by 5 bases, with 5 bases of the junction left unmatched. CDR3 protein: CASSLSIAGNNEQFF. As DNA, the CDR3 is TGTGCCAGCAGCTTATCAATAGCGGGAAACAATGAGCAGTTCTTC.

J is TRBJ1-3 and V is TRBV2, with D perhaps TRBD1 (5 bases). The V end was cut by 8 bases, the J end by 7 bases, with 18 bases between. Germline V gene data show CDR1 as SNHLY and CDR2 as FYNNEI. The CDR3 is 14 residues long. As DNA, the CDR3 is TGTGCCAGCGGAGCCAGGGCCGAGGCGAACACCATATATTTT. It specifies CASGARAEANTIYF.

The chain couples TRBV3-1 (or the pseudogene TRBV3-2) to TRBJ1-4; 10 nucleotides match TRBD1. This CDR3 comprises 13 residues. Germline CDR1 and CDR2: LGHDT and YNNKEL (reference sequence). Germline trimming cut 5 bases from V and 7 bases from J; bases unmatched to any gene: 1. The CDR3 DNA sequence: TGTGCCAGCAGCGGGACAGGGGTTGAAAAACTGTTTTTT. Translating it yields CASSGTGVEKLFF.

On this clone itself: This sample also contains other DNA sequences that code for the same CDR3. V gene TRBV18 combines with J gene TRBJ2-5; D is ambiguous. Germline V CDR1 and CDR2: KGHSH, LQKENI. V lost 2 bases and J lost 1, with 5 bases in between. This CDR3 is 13 amino acids long. The CDR3 region has the DNA TGTGCCAGCTCACCAGGGCTCCAAGAGACCCAGTACTTC. It is translated as CASSPGLQETQYF.

This chain joins TRBV28 and TRBJ1-1; the match to TRBD1 covers 9 bases. V lost 5 bases, J lost 3 bases, and 10 bases stayed unmatched. Germline V CDR1 and CDR2: MDHEN, SYDVKM. The CDR3 runs to 16 residues. The CDR3 is CASSTPLTGGYTEAFF. CDR3 sequence (DNA): TGTGCCAGCAGTACGCCCCTGACAGGGGGATACACTGAAGCTTTCTTT.

The chain combines TRBV2 with TRBJ2-7, with 11 bases lining up with TRBD2. The V gene end was trimmed by 4 bases and the J gene end by 1 base; junction bases not matched to a gene: 6. Germline lookup yields CDR1 SNHLY and CDR2 FYNNEI. The CDR3 consists of 16 residues. The CDR3 reads CASSGLLAGDSYEQYF. The CDR3 bases are TGTGCCAGCAGTGGGTTACTAGCGGGAGATTCCTACGAGCAGTACTTC.

The gene calls are TRBV15 and TRBJ2-7; a possible D gene is TRBD2 (6 bases). Germline CDR1 is LNHNV and CDR2 is YYDKDF (reference sequence). The CDR3 runs 18 residues. The germline V and J ends were trimmed by 3 bases and 0 bases, with 21 bases remaining between them. The CDR3 DNA reads as TGTGCCACCAGCAGCCTCCCGGGACTTAACTTGGGCTCCTACGAGCAGTACTTC. It yields the protein CATSSLPGLNLGSYEQYF.

The chain combines TRBV27 with TRBJ1-4, with TRBD1 as a possible D gene (5 bases). Germline V gene sequence: CDR1 MNHEY, CDR2 SMNVEV (reference sequence). V lost 3 bases and J lost 5, with 13 bases in between. There are 15 residues in the CDR3. The CDR3 loop reads CASSFLGGSNEKLFF. The DNA for the CDR3 is TGTGCCAGCAGTTTCCTGGGGGGATCGAATGAAAAACTGTTTTTT.

The rearrangement links TRBV29-1 to TRBJ2-7; 9 nucleotides line up with TRBD1. CDR1 and CDR2 (germline): SQVTM, ANQGSEA. J was trimmed by 4 bases and V by 1 base; bases with no gene match: 8. The CDR3 extends over 15 amino acids. The CDR3 nucleotides are TGCAGCGTTGAAGGGCCGGGGACAGGGCTGTACGAGCAGTACTTC. Its protein product is CSVEGPGTGLYEQYF.

The chain carries TRBV6-1 and TRBJ2-7, with 8 bases lining up with TRBD2. This CDR3 is built from 15 residues. Germline V CDR1 and CDR2: MNHNS, SASEGT. J lost 7 bases, V lost 3 bases, and 11 bases had no gene match. Here the CDR3 DNA reads TGTGCCAGCAGTGAGGGACTAGGTGCCGCGGGGGAGCAGTACTTC. Residues: CASSEGLGAAGEQYF.

This clone occurred a few times. This chain joins TRBV5-4 and TRBJ2-2; no firm D call. V gave up 1 base and J gave up 0 bases, with 10 bases separating them. The germline gives CDR1 SGHNT, CDR2 YYREEE (reference sequence). The CDR3 is 16 amino acids. The CDR3 sequence: CASSLFLEANTGELFF. CDR3 bases: TGTGCCAGCAGCTTGTTTTTAGAAGCGAACACCGGGGAGCTGTTTTTT. The full variable domain, in which reference TRBV5-4 and TRBJ2-2 provide the parts outside the CDR3, is ETGVTQSPTHLIKTRGQQVTLRCSSQSGHNTVSWYQQALGQGPQFIFQYYREEENGRGNFPPRFSGLQFPNYSSELNVNALELDDSALYLCASSLFLEANTGELFFGEGSRLTVL.

The rearrangement uses TRBV7-3 and TRBJ1-2, with a weak D call TRBD1 (6 bases). V lost 5 bases and J lost 4, with 11 bases in between. The germline CDR1 and CDR2 sequences are SGHTA and FQGTGA. The CDR3 is 13 amino acids. CDR3 nucleotides: TGTGCCAGCAGCCAACAGGGCAGCTATGGCTACACCTTC. The encoded protein is CASSQQGSYGYTF. Full variable domain (rest looked up from reference TRBV7-3 and TRBJ1-2): GAGVSQTPSNKVTEKGKYVELRCDPISGHTALYWYRQSLGQGPEFLIYFQGTGAADDSGLPNDRFFAVRPEGSVSTLKIQRTERGDSAVYLCASSQQGSYGYTFGSGTRLTVV.

The chain joins TRBV6-1 to TRBJ1-1; D might be TRBD1 (6 bases). Germline CDR1 and CDR2: MNHNS and SASEGT. Trimming stripped 3 bases from V and 1 base from J, with 9 bases between. This CDR3 is 14 amino acids long. DNA for the CDR3: TGTGCCAGCAGTGAGAGGGGGAAGAACACTGAAGCTTTCTTT. Amino acid sequence: CASSERGKNTEAFF.

The chain combines TRBV9 with TRBJ1-1; TRBD1 aligns across 9 bases. The germline CDR1 and CDR2 sequences are SGDLS and YYNGEE. V lost 4 bases to trimming and J lost 6 bases; unmatched junction nucleotides: 13. The CDR3 is made up of 16 amino acids. The CDR3 DNA reads TGTGCCAGCAGCATGGGAGAGGGACAGGGACTGCCTGAAGCTTTCTTT. Protein sequence: CASSMGEGQGLPEAFF.

This clone was detected once. The genes are TRBV19 and TRBJ1-2; the D is unclear. V was pared by 1 base and J by 0 bases, with 6 bases between. Germline CDR1 reads LNHDA; CDR2 reads SQIVND (reference sequence). The CDR3 has 14 residues. This CDR3 is CASSIGTANYGYTF. The CDR3 nucleotides read TGTGCCAGTAGTATAGGGACTGCTAACTATGGCTACACCTTC.

CDR3 residues: CASSESGRGDQPQHF. The DNA of the CDR3 is TGTGCCAGCAGTGAATCGGGCAGGGGCGATCAGCCCCAGCATTTT. This sequence joins TRBV25-1 and TRBJ1-5; possible D gene TRBD1, 6 bases. The length of the CDR3 is 15 residues. Germline values: CDR1 MGHDK, CDR2 SYGVNS. V lost 1 base and J lost 5, with 12 bases in between. The whole variable domain, remainder taken from reference TRBV25-1 and TRBJ1-5, is EADIYQTPRYLVIGTGKKITLECSQTMGHDKMYWYQQDPGMELHLIHYSYGVNSTEKGDLSSESTVSRIRTEHFPLTLESARPSHTSQYLCASSESGRGDQPQHFGDGTRLSIL.

The J gene is TRBJ2-7, the V gene TRBV2, with TRBD2 matching over 10 bases. Germline V gene sequence: CDR1 SNHLY, CDR2 FYNNEI. Losses at the gene ends were 2 bases for V and 0 bases for J; bases not matched to a gene: 4. This CDR3 is 16 amino acids long. The CDR3 coding sequence is TGTGCCAGCAGTGAAAGGAGCGGGGGGGCCTCCTACGAGCAGTACTTC. This translates into CASSERSGGASYEQYF. Together with reference TRBV2 and TRBJ2-7, the CDR3 gives the full variable domain: EPEVTQTPSHQVTQMGQEVILRCVPISNHLYFYWYRQILGQKVEFLVSFYNNEISEKSEIFDDQFSVERPDGSNFTLKIRSTKLEDSAMYFCASSERSGGASYEQYFGPGTRLTVT.

This chain connects TRBV11-2 to TRBJ2-7, with 8 positions matching TRBD1. The CDR3 consists of 15 residues. The V and J ends lost 5 bases and 2 bases, in that order; junction bases with no gene match: 8. Germline V gene data show CDR1 as SGHAT and CDR2 as FQNNGV. The CDR3 here is CASSSSQGVTYEQYF. The CDR3 nucleotides are TGTGCCAGCAGCAGCTCACAGGGGGTCACCTACGAGCAGTACTTC.

CDR3 sequence reads: CASSQGGAESNNEQFF. The CDR3 bases are TGTGCCAGCAGCCAGGGCGGAGCGGAATCTAACAATGAGCAGTTCTTC. The rearrangement uses TRBV4-2 and TRBJ2-1; tentatively, D is TRBD2 (5 bases). The CDR3 loop spans 16 amino acids. The germline V gene has CDR1 LGHNA and CDR2 YNFKEQ. Trimming stripped 3 bases from V and 5 bases from J, with 17 bases between.

The genes are TRBV5-6 and TRBJ1-2, with 7 bases lining up with TRBD1. Germline V gene data show CDR1 as SGHDT and CDR2 as YYEEEE. V lost 3 bases, J lost 4 bases, and 0 bases stayed unmatched. The CDR3 has 12 residues. CDR3 sequence (DNA): TGTGCCAGCAGCTCAGGGGGCTATGGCTACACCTTC. Its translation is CASSSGGYGYTF.

CDR3 residues: CAWSGGGNTIYF. The CDR3 coding sequence is TGTGCCTGGAGCGGAGGGGGAAACACCATATATTTT. The chain combines TRBV30 with TRBJ1-3; no clear D. Germline CDR1 reads GTSNPN; CDR2 reads SVGIG (reference sequence). This CDR3 comprises 12 residues. With 3 bases removed from V and 4 bases from J, the gap between germline ends came to 7 bases.